The 6 T cell receptor beta chains below were found in one sample sequenced in a study of regulatory T cells in long-lasting Graves disease. Stated time point: persistent/refractory GD, antithyroid drugs over 5 years with positive TRAb. Generation of the TCR library employed RNA extracted from PBMCs. Investigators prepared the TCR beta libraries by applying iRepertoire HTBI primers and Arm-PCR of CDR3 regions. TCRdb used MiXCR to reprocess the multiplex PCR reads, holding one entry per CDR3 protein. The sample consists of some 300,000 distinct CDR3 sequences, roughly a fifth of them appearing once. Sequenced here: peripheral blood mononuclear cells (PBMCs), sampled when the disease was refractory, from a patient treated with antithyroid drugs. The receptors derive from a female donor with Graves disease.

This clonotype came up many times. The genes are TRBV7-9 and TRBJ2-5; TRBD2 matches at 13 bases. V dropped 4 bases and J dropped 5; count of bases not matched to a gene: 10. CDR1 SEHNR and CDR2 FQNEAQ come from the germline V gene (reference sequence). The CDR3 extends over 17 amino acids. The CDR3: CASSSNRGTSGMETQYF. As DNA, the CDR3 is TGTGCCAGCAGCTCAAACCGAGGGACTAGCGGGATGGAGACCCAGTACTTC.

The gene calls are TRBV5-1 and TRBJ2-7, with D hard to call. Germline V CDR1 and CDR2: SGHRS, YFSETQ. This CDR3 is built from 13 residues. V lost 5 bases to trimming and J lost 0 bases, with 9 bases between them. The CDR3 nucleotides are TGCGCCAGCAGTACGTGGGGCTCCTACGAGCAGTACTTC. This sequence encodes CASSTWGSYEQYF.

A note on this clonotype: A far more abundant clone sits one base away, making this likely a read error. The chain couples TRBV11-2 to TRBJ1-4; TRBD1 might be the D (6 bases). CDR1 and CDR2 (germline): SGHAT, FQNNGV. The CDR3 has 14 amino acids. The V end lost 3 bases, the J end lost 8 bases, and 13 bases lay between the germline ends. The CDR3 here is CASSLEQGGEKLFF. The CDR3, as DNA: TGTGCCAGCAGCTTGGAACAGGGTGGGGAAAAACTGTTTTTT.

The sample holds many counts of this clonotype. The chain combines TRBV27 with TRBJ2-1, with 13 bases lining up with TRBD2. Germline V gives CDR1 MNHEY, CDR2 SMNVEV (reference sequence). The CDR3 contains 13 residues. Losses at the gene ends were 8 bases for V and 8 bases for J; bases not matched to a gene: 3. The CDR3 DNA is TGTGCCAGCGGACTAGCGGGAGTGGATGAGCAGTTCTTC. Protein product: CASGLAGVDEQFF.

The chain uses TRBV20-1 and TRBJ2-2, with D tentatively TRBD1 or TRBD2 (6 bases each). Germline loops: CDR1 DFQATT, CDR2 SNEGSKA (reference sequence). This CDR3 has 18 amino acids. Trimming took off 3 bases at V and 3 bases at J, with 23 bases between the two ends. The CDR3 DNA reads as TGCAGTGCTAGTGGTTATTTAGTCGGGGGCGCGGACACCGGGGAGCTGTTTTTT. It is translated as CSASGYLVGGADTGELFF.

This clonotype was counted ten times or more. The chain employs TRBV6-1 and TRBJ1-1, with TRBD1 as a possible D gene (6 bases). Germline CDR1 reads MNHNS; CDR2 reads SASEGT. This CDR3 has 14 amino acids. V shed 2 bases and J shed 4 bases, with 11 bases lying between them. The CDR3 loop is CASSEQGGSTEAFF. DNA of the CDR3: TGTGCCAGCAGTGAACAAGGGGGTAGCACTGAAGCTTTCTTT.